The following is a T cell receptor (beta chain) sequence with its context. No cognate antigen has been identified for it. The input lacks base qualities; no much larger clone sits a single base away. In total, around 600 healthy bone marrow donors made up the cohort. At the time of sampling, every cohort member was nominally healthy, though immune exposures that went unrecorded were likely present. The donor was CMV seronegative and belonged to the group of 380 or so seronegative cohort members. A peripheral blood sample was collected from each donor, and TCR beta sequencing was performed on peripheral blood mononuclear cells. Genomic DNA was extracted from the blood cell samples with the Qiagen DNeasy Blood Extraction Kit. These data belong to a study of cytomegalovirus exposure and HLA in healthy donors (dated 2017 in TCRdb). Regarding the complete study: An earlier analysis of roughly 610 of the donors reported 276 Gb of sequence data and around 120 million unique TCR beta sequences obtained from about 179 million T cells. To predict cytomegalovirus infection status, the study combined high-throughput TCR immunosequencing, statistical association of individual TCRs with disease status, and machine learning. Class I and class II HLA loci were covered by the typing at four-digit resolution. An early release that covered fewer than 750 HLA-typed donors contained approximately 300 gigabases of sequencing data and some 87 million unique TCR sequences. All discovery cohort repertoires had been generated using a single sequencing platform. Four to six DR-DQ haplotypes were handled as single units for association and clustering, since linkage in the cohort was strong. A later genetic analysis used genome-wide SNP genotypes for 398 of the 666 donors, treating that subset as a discovery cohort. An earlier analysis of nearly 600 of the donors applied high-throughput TCR beta sequencing to assess whether each TCR beta V gene segment acted as functional or pseudogenic. Donor age, sex, ethnicity and CMV serostatus were collected together with the repertoire data. Among almost 400 genotyped donors of the cohort, an average of approximately 240,000 unique TCR beta nucleotide sequences were sequenced per donor, 15% to 20% of them non-productive. The genetic ancestry cluster associated with self-reported Caucasian donors included 80% to 90% of the approximately 400 genotyped donors. In a later analysis, previously published TCR beta repertoires from 550 to 750 donors were re-analyzed and high-resolution HLA genotyping was added so that TCR occurrence patterns could be studied. The study profiled the T cell repertoires of 666 subjects by immunosequencing and related them to cytomegalovirus serostatus. The study aimed to test whether signatures of past pathogen exposure could be identified by cataloging public T cell receptors. A separate validation cohort of roughly 130 different subjects was used in addition to the approximately 610-subject first cohort. Rather than using new phenotypic data, the later analysis identified candidate immune exposures from TCR beta sequences and from how often those sequences occurred across donors. The number of donors typed differed by locus, with roughly 629-640 for A, B, C, DRB1 and DQB1, around 560 for DQA1, 600 to 610 for DPA1, and some 440 for DPB1. Broader findings and caveats from the paper: Because HLA typing was missing for some donors at each locus, association tests included only the typed subset. Because counts were too low, around 18 rarely observed V segments, including chromosome 9 orphons, were left out of the earlier analysis of 587 of the donors. Linkage disequilibrium might explain the correlated functional status among segregating V segments, but an unknown experimental factor could not be ruled out. A cluster of highly shared sequence variants was judged likely to be a technical artifact of the sequencing pipeline. According to a later genetic analysis, donors in an Asian-associated ancestry cluster had fewer N-insertions in productive TCRs than the approximately 650-donor mean. The 87-base-pair reads could not distinguish some IMGT-functional V segments, including TRBV6-2 and TRBV6-3, so those segments were excluded. In a later analysis, TCR association rates were found to vary across HLA loci, with the most associated TCRs seen for DRB1 alleles and the fewest for HLA-C alleles. According to the authors, the approach could potentially be generalized to other disease states and immunological phenotypes. V-gene and J-gene trimming of TCR beta chains was associated with a missense DCLRE1C variant in a later genetic analysis, and the association was replicated in an independent cohort. In both the original and validation cohorts, the classifier was reported to diagnose cytomegalovirus status with high specificity and sensitivity. Only TCR beta chains were sequenced in this cohort, and the absence of alpha or paired-chain data limited detectable features. A later analysis found that HLA-associated TCR beta chains were more clonally expanded and had lower generation probabilities than equally common non-associated chains. Several of the top co-occurrence clusters appeared to be linked to parvovirus B19, influenza, CMV and Epstein-Barr virus, according to a later analysis. CMV serostatus was the only immune exposure information available for the cohort. While some public TCRs were present in many individuals, most TCR sequences turned up only very rarely across donors. A further reported finding was that TCR beta sequences accurately predicted the HLA-A and HLA-B alleles for most subjects in the first cohort. Broadly in line with IMGT annotations, most TCR beta V segments showed up in productive rearrangements about 90% or about 30% of the time in an earlier analysis of 587 of the donors. Specific HLA alleles were associated with 18,000 or so TCR beta sequences at a false discovery rate of 0.05 in a later analysis. Assigning TCR associations to individual alleles was difficult when HLA alleles, especially DR and DQ, strongly co-occurred. Presence/absence analyses assumed roughly uniform sequencing depth across donors, an assumption that may not hold. In vitro tests confirmed that a few of the cytomegalovirus-associated TCR beta chains recognize cytomegalovirus antigens. In a later analysis, most CMV-associated TCR beta chains were found to appear HLA-restricted, with HLA associations seemingly driven largely by CMV exposure. The study gave a list of roughly 150 TCR beta chains associated with cytomegalovirus.

CDR3 length: 13 amino acids, cysteine to phenylalanine. Only CDR3 DNA remains: 39 bases, in frame from the first base. The germline V gene encodes CDR1 SNHLY and CDR2 FYNNEI. V loses 6 bases of germline sequence and J loses 4 bases, and the interval between the two ends is 9 bases. Libraries were made using the immunoSEQ multiplex PCR assay. A mixture of 60 forward primers for TCR Vbeta segments and 13 reverse primers for TCR Jbeta segments was used in the multiplex PCR. Amplification of the CDR3 region of rearranged TCR beta genes was performed with a multiplex PCR assay on genomic DNA. The amplified TCR beta libraries were sequenced on the Illumina HiSeq System as 87-base-pair reads. On the authors' methods: Across the roughly 700 repertoires, a later analysis counted approximately 83 million unique TCR beta chains, roughly 11 million of which were shared by at least two donors. Raw reads were error-corrected and collapsed into unique sequences by a nearest-neighbor algorithm in which closely related sequences were merged to remove PCR and sequencing errors. To assign V, D and J gene segments, CDR3 sequences were aligned to IMGT reference sequences. Each retained sequence needed at least a six-nucleotide match to both a V gene segment and a J gene segment. Rearrangements were called productive when the CDR3 lacked stop codons and stayed in frame with V and J; all others were non-productive. CDR3 was defined by IMGT convention, running from the second conserved V-encoded cysteine to the conserved J-encoded phenylalanine. The earlier analysis of a few hundred of the donors excluded sequences that lacked an unambiguous match to a single V gene segment. In an earlier analysis of approximately 550 of the donors, V segments were called functional above 56.7% productive rearrangements and were called segregating when the between-donor standard deviation exceeded 5%. A statistical classification framework was developed to diagnose cytomegalovirus status using the catalog of TCR beta chain sequences. In a later analysis, V and J genes were assigned by comparing TCR nucleotide sequences against IMGT/GENE-DB human TR gene sequences. In a later analysis, CDR3 sequences and most-parsimonious VDJ recombination scenarios were assigned using the TCRdist pipeline. In a later analysis, each TCR beta chain was defined by its CDR3 amino acid sequence together with its V-gene family, and reads without a unique V-gene family were excluded. As a way to deal with suspected cross-contamination and a sequencing artifact, a later analysis dropped more than 500 nucleotide sequences that were highly shared and had low generation probability. In a later analysis, a clonal expansion index for each public chain was calculated from normalized within-repertoire ranks of inferred template counts. In a later analysis, generation probabilities were computed using a VDJ recombination model fitted to out-of-frame rearrangements, and the results were checked against IGoR. In a later analysis, TCR-TCR, TCR-HLA and TCR-CMV co-occurrence was scored with hypergeometric tests, and a repertoire-size bias correction was applied to TCR pairs. In a later analysis, false discovery rates were estimated by permuting HLA or CMV assignments 20 times. In a later analysis, co-occurring TCRs were grouped using DBSCAN, with TCRdist sequence similarity added in when clustering inside HLA-allele-positive subsets. For co-occurrence clustering, repertoires with fewer than 30,000 or more than 120,000 public chains were excluded, along with a handful of repertoires with anomalous nucleotide sharing. In its TCRdb copy, this immuneACCESS table keeps in-frame sequences only and misses some clones. Where compared with another copy, unresolved V genes explain less than half of these, and the others have no known cause. D and trimming were read from the DNA, whereas the V and J calls and clone size are those reported in that table. The sample table contains about 82,000 clones; only one count was recorded for about 80% of them. Of the sample, about 3.1% falls within the top ten clones.

The sequenced material came from PBMCs. This TCR was recovered from a man between 45 and 60 years old in good health and CMV-seronegative. This receptor chain uses TRBV2 and TRBJ2-2; the D gene assignment is ambiguous. The CDR3 sequence is CASRPQFTGELFF. Here is the DNA: TGTGCCAGCAGACCACAGTTCACCGGGGAGCTGTTTTTT.